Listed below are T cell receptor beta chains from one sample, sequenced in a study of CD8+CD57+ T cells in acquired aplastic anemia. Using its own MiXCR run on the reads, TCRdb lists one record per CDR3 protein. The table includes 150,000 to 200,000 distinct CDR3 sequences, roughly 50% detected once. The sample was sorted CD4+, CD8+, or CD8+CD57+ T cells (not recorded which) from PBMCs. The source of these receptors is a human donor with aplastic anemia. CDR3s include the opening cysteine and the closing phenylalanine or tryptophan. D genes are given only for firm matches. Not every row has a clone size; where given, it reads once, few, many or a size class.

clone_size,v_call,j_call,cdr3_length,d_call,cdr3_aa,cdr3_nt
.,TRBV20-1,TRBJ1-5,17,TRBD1,CSARVFGTGGFNQPQHF,TGCAGTGCTAGGGTTTTTGGGACAGGGGGCTTTAATCAGCCCCAGCATTTT
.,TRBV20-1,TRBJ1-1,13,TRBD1,CSAKIQGKTEAFF,TGCAGTGCTAAAATACAGGGGAAAACTGAAGCTTTCTTT
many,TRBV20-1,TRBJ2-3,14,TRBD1,CSVQDRRHIDTQYF,TGCAGTGTCCAGGACAGGCGACACATAGATACGCAGTATTTT
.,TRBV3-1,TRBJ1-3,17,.,CASSQAAGVLRGNTIYF,TGTGCCAGCAGCCAAGCGGCAGGGGTTTTGAGGGGAAACACCATATATTTT
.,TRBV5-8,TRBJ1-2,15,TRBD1,CASSHRDRGNYGYTF,TGTGCCAGCAGCCACCGGGACAGGGGAAACTATGGCTACACCTTC
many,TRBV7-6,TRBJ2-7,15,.,CASSLARGFTYEQYF,TGTGCCAGCAGCTTAGCCCGGGGCTTTACCTACGAGCAGTACTTC
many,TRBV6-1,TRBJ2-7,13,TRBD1,CASSTDRVYEQYF,TGTGCCAGCAGTACCGACAGGGTTTACGAGCAGTACTTC
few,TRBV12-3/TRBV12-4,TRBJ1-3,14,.,CASSSRVKGNTIYF,TGTGCCAGCAGTTCCAGGGTTAAAGGAAACACCATATATTTT
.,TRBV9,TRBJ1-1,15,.,CASSVDGKWDIEAFF,TGTGCCAGCAGCGTAGATGGGAAATGGGATATAGAAGCTTTCTTT
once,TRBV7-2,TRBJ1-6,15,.,CASSLAQGGNSPLHF,TGTGCCAGCAGCTTAGCGCAGGGAGGAAATTCACCCCTCCACTTT
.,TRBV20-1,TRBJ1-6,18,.,CSASSIDLLSSYNSPLHF,TGCAGTGCCAGCAGCATCGACCTACTCAGCTCCTATAATTCACCCCTCCACTTT
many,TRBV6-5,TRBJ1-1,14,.,CASSYDSLNTEAFF,TGTGCCAGCAGTTACGACAGCTTGAACACTGAAGCTTTCTTT
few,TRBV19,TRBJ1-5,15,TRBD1,CASSIGGQGNQPQHF,TGTGCCAGTAGTATAGGTGGACAGGGCAATCAGCCCCAGCATTTT
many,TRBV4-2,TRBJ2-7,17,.,CASSQDLAATTPYEQYF,TGTGCCAGCAGCCAAGATTTAGCGGCTACTACTCCCTACGAGCAGTACTTC
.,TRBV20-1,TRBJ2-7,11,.,CSAREGFEQYF,TGCAGTGCTAGAGAGGGGTTTGAGCAGTACTTC
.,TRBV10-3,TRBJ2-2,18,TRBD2,CAISEPGLAGGPNGELFF,TGTGCCATCAGTGAGCCGGGACTAGCGGGGGGGCCTAACGGGGAGCTGTTTTTT
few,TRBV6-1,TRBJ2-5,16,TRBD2,CASSEGRLAGVETQYF,TGTGCCAGCAGTGAAGGGCGACTAGCGGGAGTGGAGACCCAGTACTTC
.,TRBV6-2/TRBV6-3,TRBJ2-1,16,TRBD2,CASSYSGSGRANEQFF,TGTGCCAGCAGTTACTCGGGTAGCGGGAGGGCCAATGAGCAGTTCTTC
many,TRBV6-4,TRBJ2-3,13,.,CASSVVPTDTQYF,TGTGCCAGCAGTGTTGTCCCCACAGATACGCAGTATTTT
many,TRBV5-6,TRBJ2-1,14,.,CASSLGILASEQFF,TGTGCCAGCAGCTTGGGGATACTAGCTAGTGAGCAGTTCTTC
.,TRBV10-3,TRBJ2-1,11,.,CAISEGSEQFF,TGTGCCATCAGTGAGGGGAGTGAGCAGTTCTTC
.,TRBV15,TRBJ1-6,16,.,CATSRRTDSYNSPLHF,TGTGCCACCAGCAGACGGACAGACTCCTATAATTCACCCCTCCACTTT
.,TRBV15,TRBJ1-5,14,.,CATSISSGNQPQHF,TGTGCCACCAGCATAAGCAGTGGGAATCAGCCCCAGCATTTT
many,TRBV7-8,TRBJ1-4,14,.,CASSRTATNEKLFF,TGTGCCAGCAGCCGGACAGCAACTAATGAAAAACTGTTTTTT
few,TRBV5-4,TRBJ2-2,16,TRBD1,CASSSVDRGNTGELFF,TGTGCCAGCAGCTCGGTTGACAGGGGGAACACCGGGGAGCTGTTTTTT
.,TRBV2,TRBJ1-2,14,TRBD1,CASSLRGQGRGYTF,TGTGCCAGCAGTCTCCGGGGACAGGGGCGAGGCTACACCTTC
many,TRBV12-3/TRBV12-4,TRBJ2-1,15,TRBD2,CASTPSSGRFNEQFF,TGTGCCAGCACCCCCTCTAGCGGGAGATTCAATGAGCAGTTCTTC
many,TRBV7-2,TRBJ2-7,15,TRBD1,CASSLGGQGASEQYF,TGTGCCAGCAGCTTAGGCGGGCAGGGGGCCTCCGAGCAGTACTTC
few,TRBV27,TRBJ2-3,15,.,CASSLLGGGTDTQYF,TGTGCCAGCAGTTTACTGGGGGGAGGCACAGATACGCAGTATTTT
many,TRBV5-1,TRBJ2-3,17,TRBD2,CASSLVLGRGGTDTQYF,TGCGCCAGCAGCTTGGTGTTGGGGCGGGGGGGCACAGATACGCAGTATTTT